Presented here are 23 T cell receptor beta chains from one specimen sequenced in a study of T cells after yellow fever vaccination. TCRdb passed the 5' RACE reads through MiXCR, listing each CDR3 protein once. The profile covers around 310,000 distinct CDR3 sequences, with approximately 4.2% appearing a single time and approximately 24% taken by the ten largest. This sample comprised PBMCs, obtained 5 days after the yellow fever booster vaccination. The receptor source for this set is a man younger than 35 who received the YFV17D yellow fever vaccine.

This clonotype was seen only a few times. The chain couples TRBV24-1 to TRBJ2-1; TRBD2 is a possible D gene (5 bases). The germline V gene encodes CDR1 KGHDR and CDR2 SFDVKD. The CDR3 totals 12 residues. Trimming left V 5 bases short and J 4 bases short, with 5 bases between. The CDR3 bases are TGTGCCACCAGTGGGGAGTACAATGAGCAGTTCTTC. Its translation: CATSGEYNEQFF.

This clonotype showed up just a few times. The CDR3 DNA sequence: TGTGCCACCAGCAGAGATCAAGTTGCAGGGCACACCGGGGAGCTGTTTTTT. The encoded protein is CATSRDQVAGHTGELFF. The chain recombines TRBV15 with TRBJ2-2; a possible D gene is TRBD1 (5 bases). V lost 0 bases and J 3 bases, leaving 14 bases between the germline ends. Germline V gene lookup returns CDR1 LNHNV and CDR2 YYDKDF (reference sequence). This CDR3 spans 17 amino acids.

The chain has TRBV20-1 and TRBJ2-1; D is unclear. V lost 5 bases, J lost 7 bases, and 12 bases lay in between. Germline values: CDR1 DFQATT, CDR2 SNEGSKA (reference sequence). CDR3 length: 12 residues. As DNA, the CDR3 is TGCAGTGCTGGTAGAACTGGGAATGAGCAGTTCTTC. Encoded protein: CSAGRTGNEQFF.

Only a few counts were recorded for this clonotype. The chain recombines TRBV3-2 with TRBJ1-5. TRBV3-2 is marked as a pseudogene. The CDR3 covers 13 residues. This CDR3 reads CASSQEQDQPQHF. The CDR3 DNA is TGTGCCAGCAGCCAAGAGCAGGACCAGCCCCAGCATTTT.

The rearrangement joins TRBV27 to TRBJ1-3; a possible D gene is TRBD1 (5 bases). The V gene lost 10 bases and the J gene lost 4 bases, with 20 bases spanning the gap. This CDR3 has 15 residues. Germline loops: CDR1 MNHEY, CDR2 SMNVEV (reference sequence). The CDR3 DNA is TGTGCCACTTCCCCGCAGGGTCGGTTCGGAAACACCATATATTTT. Translating gives CATSPQGRFGNTIYF.

Ten or more counts support this clonotype. V usage is TRBV6-6 and J usage is TRBJ2-3; D ambiguous. The V and J ends lost 6 bases and 0 bases respectively, with 10 bases between them. CDR3 length: 14 residues. CDR1 is MNHNY, CDR2 SVGAGI, per germline (reference sequence). In DNA form, the CDR3 reads TGTGCCAGCAGACCGAGAGTTAGCACAGATACGCAGTATTTT. Protein sequence: CASRPRVSTDTQYF.

This clonotype was detected a few times. This rearrangement joins TRBV30 to TRBJ1-4; TRBD1 might be the D (6 bases). CDR3 length: 13 amino acids. V lost 4 bases and J 7 bases, leaving 13 bases between the germline ends. CDR1 and CDR2 from the germline V gene are GTSNPN and SVGIG (reference sequence). The CDR3 DNA reads TGTGCCTGGAATGCAGGGGTTACTGAAAAACTGTTTTTT. Residues: CAWNAGVTEKLFF.

This clonotype has just a few counts. This sequence joins TRBV3-1 and TRBJ2-3; D is possibly TRBD2 (5 bases). CDR1 LGHDT and CDR2 YNNKEL come from the germline V gene (reference sequence). V gave up 4 bases and J gave up 0 bases, with 17 bases separating them. The CDR3 runs to 17 residues. The DNA of the CDR3 is TGTGCCAGCAGCCTCTCGAGGGCAAGCCTTAGCACAGATACGCAGTATTTT. Protein product: CASSLSRASLSTDTQYF.

V is TRBV7-2 and J is TRBJ1-6; 7 positions agree with TRBD1. Germline CDR1 is SGHTA and CDR2 is FQGNSA. The CDR3 is 14 amino acids. Trimming at V came to 7 bases and at J to 7 bases, leaving 7 bases not matched to a gene. The CDR3 protein is CASKEGQQNSPLHF. The CDR3 coding sequence is TGTGCCAGCAAAGAGGGACAGCAAAATTCACCCCTCCACTTT.

This clonotype was counted a few times. V gene TRBV5-6 combines with J gene TRBJ2-7; 8 bases are shared with TRBD1. Germline CDR1 is SGHDT and CDR2 is YYEEEE. With V trimmed by 4 bases and J by 10 bases, 10 bases remained unmatched. The CDR3 consists of 13 residues. In DNA, the CDR3 is TGTGCCAGCAGCCCAAGGACAGGGAGTGAACAGTACTTC. It codes for CASSPRTGSEQYF.

This clonotype was observed a handful of times. V usage is TRBV20-1 and J usage is TRBJ2-5, with D perhaps TRBD2 (5 bases). Germline CDR1 DFQATT, CDR2 SNEGSKA (reference sequence). Trimming took off 6 bases at V and 3 bases at J, with 8 bases between the two ends. This CDR3 has 11 residues. The CDR3 here is CSATREETQYF. CDR3 in DNA: TGCAGTGCAACTAGGGAAGAGACCCAGTACTTC.

This clonotype was seen a handful of times. The chain combines TRBV7-9 with TRBJ2-3; 9 bases map to TRBD1. Germline V gene sequence: CDR1 SEHNR, CDR2 FQNEAQ (reference sequence). V was clipped by 7 bases and J by 0 bases; unmatched bases: 5. The CDR3 consists of 15 residues. The CDR3 DNA follows: TGTGCCAGCACCCCACAGGGGGCGAGCACAGATACGCAGTATTTT. Translation: CASTPQGASTDTQYF. Variable domain in full (rest from reference TRBV7-9 and TRBJ2-3): DTGVSQNPRHKITKRGQNVTFRCDPISEHNRLYWYRQTLGQGPEFLTYFQNEAQLEKSRLLSDRFSAERPKGSFSTLEIQRTEQGDSAMYLCASTPQGASTDTQYFGPGTRLTVL.

There are a few counts of this clonotype. The rearrangement joins TRBV12-3 or TRBV12-4 to TRBJ2-1; 10 nucleotides agree with TRBD2. The junction had 8 bases not matched to a gene; V was cut back by 6 bases and J by 15 bases. The CDR3 spans 12 residues. CDR3 DNA: TGTGCCAGCAGCCGTAGCGGGGGGCTGGGGTTCTTC. It yields the protein CASSRSGGLGFF.

The table lists this clonotype with many counts. The chain links TRBV5-1 to TRBJ2-6; D tentatively reads TRBD1 or TRBD2 (5 bases each). The CDR3 runs to 19 residues. Trimming shortened V by 1 base and J by 0 bases, and 17 bases separated the two germline ends. Germline V CDR1 and CDR2: SGHRS, YFSETQ. The CDR3 coding sequence is TGCGCCAGCAGCTTGTGGATTAAGGGACGGATCTCTGGGGCCAACGTCCTGACTTTC. Translated: CASSLWIKGRISGANVLTF. The entire variable domain, with the rest obtained from reference TRBV5-1 and TRBJ2-6, is as follows: KAGVTQTPRYLIKTRGQQVTLSCSPISGHRSVSWYQQTPGQGLQFLFEYFSETQRNKGNFPGRFSGRQFSNSRSEMNVSTLELGDSALYLCASSLWIKGRISGANVLTFGAGSRLTVL.

This clonotype occurred a few times. This rearrangement joins TRBV27 to TRBJ2-2; perhaps TRBD2 as D (6 bases). CDR1 and CDR2 from the germline V gene are MNHEY and SMNVEV (reference sequence). V lost 4 bases and J 4 bases, leaving 13 bases between the germline ends. The CDR3 is 15 residues long. The CDR3 is CASSSSAGSTGELFF. In nucleotides, the CDR3 is TGTGCCAGCAGTTCCTCGGCGGGATCCACCGGGGAGCTGTTTTTT.

In its sample, this clonotype was seen many times. The J gene is TRBJ2-7, the V gene TRBV7-9; D is ambiguous. In germline, CDR1 is SEHNR, CDR2 FQNEAQ (reference sequence). Trimming cost V 5 bases and J 5 bases, with 4 bases left between them. This CDR3 spans 10 amino acids. The CDR3 sequence is CASSPHEQYF. The CDR3 nucleotides are TGTGCCAGCAGCCCCCACGAGCAGTACTTC.

This clonotype was detected only a few times. The V gene is TRBV24-1, the J gene TRBJ2-1; TRBD2 aligns across 7 bases. There are 12 residues in the CDR3. Trimming cost V 12 bases and J 4 bases; bases outside gene matches: 5. Germline CDR1 is KGHDR and CDR2 is SFDVKD. CDR3 protein: CAAASGYNEQFF. The CDR3 nucleotides read TGTGCCGCAGCTAGCGGATACAATGAGCAGTTCTTC.

The gene calls are TRBV4-1 and TRBJ2-2, with D possibly matching TRBD1 (6 bases). Germline V gives CDR1 MGHRA, CDR2 YSYEKL. Trimming took 0 bases from V and 9 from J, leaving 14 bases between them. CDR3 length: 15 residues. This CDR3 reads CASSQEGQGNRELFF. The CDR3 nucleotides read TGCGCCAGCAGCCAAGAGGGGCAGGGGAACCGGGAGCTGTTTTTT.

In this sample, this clonotype turned up once. This rearrangement joins TRBV10-2 to TRBJ1-1; D is unclear. CDR1 is WSHSY, CDR2 SAAADI, per germline. Trimming removed 4 bases at V and 7 bases at J, with 16 bases between. The CDR3 loop spans 14 amino acids. CDR3 sequence (DNA): TGCGCCAGCAGTGGGTACAGCGATTTACGTGAAGCTTTCTTT. It codes for CASSGYSDLREAFF.

This clonotype was detected a few times. The chain is built from TRBV15 and TRBJ1-6, with a weak D call TRBD1 (5 bases). The germline V gene encodes CDR1 LNHNV and CDR2 YYDKDF (reference sequence). Deletions cut 0 bases from V and 0 bases from J, with 12 bases between. The CDR3 spans 18 residues. The CDR3: CATSRDLWGSSYNSPLHF. The CDR3 region has the DNA TGTGCCACCAGCAGAGATCTATGGGGGAGCTCCTATAATTCACCCCTCCACTTT.

The table lists this clonotype with many counts. The genes are TRBV7-2 and TRBJ1-6, with D perhaps matching TRBD1 (6 bases). The CDR3 length is 17 residues. The germline V gene has CDR1 SGHTA and CDR2 FQGNSA. The germline V and J ends were trimmed by 1 base and 9 bases, with 19 bases remaining between them. The CDR3 sequence is CASSLGPMGAGGSPLHF. CDR3 bases: TGTGCCAGCAGCTTAGGACCTATGGGGGCAGGCGGTTCACCCCTCCACTTT.

Worth noting for this clonotype: The germline gene is not matched at one end of the junction; a read error may be the cause. The chain links TRBV6-6 to TRBJ2-7, with TRBD1 as a possible D gene (5 bases). From germline, CDR1 is MNHNY and CDR2 SVGAGI (reference sequence). The CDR3 is 12 residues long. The CDR3 reads CASRGSGNEEYF. As DNA, the CDR3 is TGTGCCAGCAGAGGATCAGGGAACGAGGAGTACTTC.

This clonotype was found many times. The rearrangement joins TRBV12-3 or TRBV12-4 to TRBJ2-1; TRBD1 aligns across 7 bases. After removal of 6 bases from V and 9 bases from J, the junction contained 14 bases not matched to a gene. The CDR3 contains 15 residues. The CDR3 loop reads CASRRSEGATVEQFF. The CDR3 DNA is TGTGCCAGCAGAAGGAGTGAGGGGGCGACGGTTGAGCAGTTCTTC.